These T cell receptor beta chains were read from a single sample in a study of blood T cell repertoires in COVID-19. Assay: immunoSEQ multiplex PCR; the TCRdb copy retains only in-frame clones and omits some. The sample contains 80,000 or so clones, about nine tenths of which appear only once. Sample: peripheral blood. These receptors originate from a woman in her 50s in a cohort sampled during active COVID-19. Each CDR3 is given with its conserved first and last residue. D genes are given only for firm matches. Size values are once, few and many counts, or a class for expanded clones, and some rows have none.

D: TRBD1; J: TRBJ2-3; V: TRBV6-5; size: -; CDR3: CASSGQWDTQYF; DNA: TGTGCCAGCTCGGGACAGTGGGATACGCAGTATTTT
D: TRBD2; J: TRBJ2-3; V: TRBV4-2; size: -; CDR3: CATASGSTDTQYF; DNA: TGTGCCACCGCTAGCGGTAGCACAGATACGCAGTATTTT
D: -; J: TRBJ2-1; V: TRBV28; size: -; CDR3: CASSTPPGNEQFF; DNA: TGTGCCAGCAGTACTCCTCCAGGGAATGAGCAGTTCTTC
D: TRBD2; J: TRBJ2-1; V: TRBV5-1; size: -; CDR3: CASSPSSGRSYNEQFF; DNA: TGCGCCAGCAGCCCCAGCAGCGGGAGAAGCTACAATGAGCAGTTCTTC
D: -; J: TRBJ1-2; V: TRBV29-1; size: -; CDR3: CSVARESYGYTF; DNA: TGCAGCGTTGCCAGGGAATCCTATGGCTACACCTTC
D: TRBD1; J: TRBJ1-6; V: TRBV18; size: -; CDR3: CASSPLAPGQPNNSPLHF; DNA: TGTGCCAGCTCACCACTTGCTCCGGGACAGCCAAATAATTCACCCCTCCACTTT
D: -; J: TRBJ1-1; V: TRBV9; size: -; CDR3: CASSPHYQTEAFF; DNA: TGTGCCAGCAGCCCCCACTATCAGACTGAAGCTTTCTTT
D: -; J: TRBJ2-7; V: TRBV28; size: -; CDR3: CASSTARIPSYEQYF; DNA: TGTGCCAGCAGCACCGCCAGGATCCCCTCCTACGAGCAGTACTTC
D: TRBD2; J: TRBJ2-7; V: TRBV28; size: -; CDR3: CASSPPGLLYEQYF; DNA: TGTGCCAGCAGTCCTCCGGGACTACTCTACGAGCAGTACTTC
D: -; J: TRBJ1-3; V: TRBV19; size: -; CDR3: CASSPGRTSGGRNTIYF; DNA: TGTGCCAGTAGTCCGGGCCGAACCTCCGGAGGAAGAAACACCATATATTTT
D: -; J: TRBJ2-3; V: TRBV5-1; size: once; CDR3: CASSFVGSSTDTQYF; DNA: TGCGCCAGCAGCTTCGTGGGCTCTAGCACAGATACGCAGTATTTT
D: TRBD2; J: TRBJ2-1; V: TRBV24-1; size: -; CDR3: CATSDLASGSGDEQFF; DNA: TGTGCCACCAGTGATTTAGCTAGCGGGAGCGGCGATGAGCAGTTCTTC
D: TRBD2; J: TRBJ2-7; V: TRBV7-9; size: -; CDR3: CASTPSGSYEQYF; DNA: TGTGCCAGCACCCCTAGCGGTTCCTACGAGCAGTACTTC
D: TRBD2; J: TRBJ2-3; V: TRBV7-9; size: -; CDR3: CASSLASSGRSDTQYF; DNA: TGTGCCAGCAGCTTAGCGTCTAGCGGGAGGTCAGATACGCAGTATTTT
D: -; J: TRBJ2-3; V: TRBV11-1; size: -; CDR3: CASSSNTDTQYF; DNA: TGTGCCAGCAGCTCCAATACAGATACGCAGTATTTT
D: TRBD1; J: TRBJ1-3; V: TRBV5-8; size: -; CDR3: CASNTGAGNTIYF; DNA: TGTGCCAGCAATACAGGGGCCGGAAACACCATATATTTT
D: TRBD2; J: TRBJ2-3; V: TRBV18; size: -; CDR3: CASSPPGLAGTDTQYF; DNA: TGTGCCAGCTCACCGCCGGGACTAGCGGGCACAGATACGCAGTATTTT
D: -; J: TRBJ2-1; V: TRBV3-1/TRBV3-2; size: -; CDR3: CASSRSRDSSSYNEQFF; DNA: TGTGCCAGCAGCCGAAGTAGGGACTCGAGCTCCTACAATGAGCAGTTCTTC
D: TRBD1; J: TRBJ1-2; V: TRBV5-1; size: -; CDR3: CASSSRGQALNYGYTF; DNA: TGCGCCAGCAGCTCTAGGGGACAGGCCTTAAACTATGGCTACACCTTC
D: -; J: TRBJ1-5; V: TRBV7-2; size: -; CDR3: CASSPSGRNQPQHF; DNA: TGTGCCAGCAGCCCATCCGGGAGGAACCAGCCCCAGCATTTT
D: -; J: TRBJ2-3; V: TRBV7-9; size: -; CDR3: CASRREASDTQYF; DNA: TGTGCCAGCAGGCGGGAAGCTTCAGATACGCAGTATTTT
D: -; J: TRBJ2-3; V: TRBV28; size: -; CDR3: CASSLREVFSTDTQYF; DNA: TGTGCCAGCAGTCTAAGGGAGGTCTTTAGCACAGATACGCAGTATTTT
D: -; J: TRBJ1-6; V: TRBV30; size: once; CDR3: CAWTTGSRNSPLHF; DNA: TGTGCCTGGACGACGGGGAGTCGGAATTCACCCCTCCACTTT
D: TRBD2; J: TRBJ2-1; V: TRBV15; size: -; CDR3: CATSRLAGEQFF; DNA: TGTGCCACCAGCAGGTTAGCGGGTGAGCAGTTCTTC
D: TRBD1; J: TRBJ1-2; V: TRBV28; size: -; CDR3: CASSPSGGPNYGYTF; DNA: TGTGCCAGCAGCCCCTCAGGGGGTCCTAACTATGGCTACACCTTC
D: -; J: TRBJ2-5; V: TRBV27; size: -; CDR3: CASSLIGVGETQYF; DNA: TGTGCCAGCAGTTTGATCGGGGTGGGAGAGACCCAGTACTTC
D: -; J: TRBJ1-1; V: TRBV7-3; size: -; CDR3: CASSLRPRDTEAFF; DNA: TGTGCCAGCAGCTTAAGACCGAGGGACACTGAAGCTTTCTTT
D: -; J: TRBJ2-1; V: TRBV4-1; size: -; CDR3: CASSQGRGSSYNEQFF; DNA: TGCGCCAGCAGCCAAGGGCGTGGGAGCTCCTACAATGAGCAGTTCTTC
D: -; J: TRBJ1-2; V: TRBV5-1; size: -; CDR3: CASSRLGEVYGYTF; DNA: TGCGCCAGCAGCCGCCTCGGAGAGGTCTATGGCTACACCTTC